This record looks at one TCR beta chain sequence and its context. As yet, its antigen is unknown. The record originates from a study of monozygotic twins with inflammatory bowel disease. Notes on the study in general: Other individuals had fewer clonotypes in common with IBD patients than with healthy twins, especially with disease activity. Separate T cell subtypes could not be resolved from one another.

TCRdb re-called the 5' RACE reads and catalogs CDR3 proteins one per entry, DNA excluded. The sample table includes under 150,000 distinct CDR3 sequences. The CDR3 totals 14 residues. The sequencing input was blood. This rearrangement joins TRBV12-3 or TRBV12-4 to TRBJ2-3; the D call from TCRdb, TRBD1, cannot be confirmed without DNA. This TCR came from a human donor with ulcerative colitis or Crohn's disease, or a healthy co-twin of an affected twin (not recorded which). The CDR3 sequence is CASSPPDGSDTQYF.